Described below is a single T cell receptor beta chain sequence and its context. Its cognate antigen has yet to be identified. No base quality information exists; no much larger clone differs at one position. V is cut by 5 bases and J by 0 bases, and the space between the germline ends is 11 bases. From a lookup of the germline V gene, CDR1 and CDR2 are SGHVS and FQNEAQ. The CDR3 has 16 amino acids, counting the end cysteine and phenylalanine. The kept DNA is CDR3 alone, 48 bases in frame from the first base. This sample stems from a study of tumor-infiltrating lymphocytes in oesophageal squamous cell carcinoma (dated by TCRdb to about 2016). Preparation of the library involved PCR. Sequencer: Illumina HiSeq 1500. TCRdb reprocessed the public reads (quality trimming at Q25 with fastp, clone calling with MiXCR) and kept in-frame beta chains. A single entry per CDR3 protein holds the most common genes and DNA from its merged rows. For this sample the table gives some 11,000 distinct CDR3 sequences, of which around 50% were detected only once. The ten largest clonotypes hold around 19% of the sample.

What was sequenced was esophageal tumor tissue. This clonotype was obtained from a female donor with esophageal squamous cell carcinoma. The sequence joins TRBV7-8 to TRBJ2-6; no D gene can be assigned with confidence. In nucleotides, the sequence is TGTGCCAGCAGCCCCCAGCCCGTCTCTGGGGCCAACGTCCTGACTTTC. Its protein is CASSPQPVSGANVLTF. The reference TRBV7-8 and TRBJ2-6 proteins fill in what lies around the CDR3, so the full variable domain reads GAGVSQSPRYKVAKRGQDVALRCDPISGHVSLFWYQQALGQGPEFLTYFQNEAQLDKSGLPSDRFFAERPEGSVSTLKIQRTQQEDSAVYLCASSPQPVSGANVLTFGAGSRLTVL.